The 18 T cell receptor beta chains in this list originate from one sample, sequenced in a study of blood T cell repertoires in COVID-19. Measured with immunoSEQ multiplex PCR; TCRdb has only the in-frame clones, and not every one. The table shows about 300,000 clones, with 87% occurring only once. The sample taken for sequencing was peripheral blood. The receptors were gathered from a man between 18 and 35 years old with active or convalescent COVID-19.

V usage is TRBV7-3 and J usage is TRBJ2-2; possibly TRBD1 for D (5 bases). Trimming stripped 5 bases from V and 3 bases from J, with 16 bases between. The CDR3 extends over 16 amino acids. Germline values: CDR1 SGHTA, CDR2 FQGTGA. CDR3 loop: CASSQRTTEYTGELFF. CDR3 nucleotide sequence: TGTGCCAGCAGCCAGAGGACAACCGAGTACACCGGGGAGCTGTTTTTT.

This clone has a single count. This chain connects TRBV10-3 to TRBJ1-5, with D uncertain. Germline-derived CDR1 and CDR2 are ENHRY and SYGVKD. The CDR3 covers 15 residues. With 1 base removed from V and 4 bases from J, the gap between germline ends came to 11 bases. The CDR3 DNA reads TGTGCCATCAGTGAGTATGGACCGGGAAATCAGCCCCAGCATTTT. Protein product: CAISEYGPGNQPQHF.

This chain links TRBV9 with TRBJ2-6; D unclear. The CDR3 contains 15 residues. The germline CDR1 and CDR2 sequences are SGDLS and YYNGEE. V dropped 4 bases and J dropped 0 bases, with 8 bases sitting between them. CDR3 sequence: CASSPSISGANVLTF. CDR3 nucleotides: TGTGCCAGCAGCCCATCAATCTCTGGGGCCAACGTCCTGACTTTC.

The chain uses TRBV4-2 and TRBJ2-1; D unresolved. Trimming took 0 bases from V and 6 from J, leaving 3 bases between them. This CDR3 contains 12 residues. Germline V gene sequence: CDR1 LGHNA, CDR2 YNFKEQ. The CDR3 nucleotides are TGTGCCAGCAGCCAAGATATCAATGAGCAGTTCTTC. Amino acid sequence: CASSQDINEQFF.

The chain combines TRBV7-2 with TRBJ2-7; 8 positions match TRBD2. The CDR3 runs 16 residues. The trim removed 4 bases at V and 4 bases at J, leaving 12 bases unmatched. CDR1 and CDR2 from the germline V gene are SGHTA and FQGNSA. CDR3 in DNA: TGTGCCAGCAGCTCTGCCACGGGGGGGCAGCTATACGAGCAGTACTTC. This sequence encodes CASSSATGGQLYEQYF.

The rearrangement joins TRBV28 to TRBJ2-3, with 11 nucleotides matching TRBD2. The CDR3 has 16 residues. Germline CDR1 reads MDHEN; CDR2 reads SYDVKM. Trimming removed 4 bases from V and 4 bases from J; junction bases left unmatched: 7. This chain's CDR3 is CASSSAASGRPDTQYF. Here the CDR3 DNA reads TGTGCCAGCAGTTCCGCAGCTAGCGGGAGGCCAGATACGCAGTATTTT.

The rearrangement uses TRBV7-9 and TRBJ2-1; 14 nucleotides line up with TRBD2. CDR3 length equals 19 residues. CDR1 and CDR2 from the germline V gene are SEHNR and FQNEAQ (reference sequence). After removal of 4 bases from V and 0 bases from J, the junction contained 8 bases not matched to a gene. CDR3 residues: CASSSPGLAGGRSYNEQFF. Written as DNA, the CDR3 is TGTGCCAGCAGCTCCCCCGGACTAGCGGGAGGCCGCTCCTACAATGAGCAGTTCTTC.

The chain recombines TRBV5-1 with TRBJ2-1, with D possibly being TRBD2 (6 bases). Germline V gene data show CDR1 as SGHRS and CDR2 as YFSETQ. The CDR3 is made up of 13 amino acids. V was trimmed by 5 bases and J by 10 bases, leaving 16 bases between them. CDR3 sequence reads: CASSGIAREEQFF. Written as DNA, the CDR3 is TGCGCCAGCAGTGGTATCGCGCGGGAAGAGCAGTTCTTC.

The CDR3 nucleotides read TGTGCCAGCAGTTTTGCAGGGTCCAAAAACATTCAGTACTTC. Protein sequence: CASSFAGSKNIQYF. The chain is built from TRBV27 and TRBJ2-4, with D possibly being TRBD1 (5 bases). Germline CDR1 reads MNHEY; CDR2 reads SMNVEV (reference sequence). The CDR3 is made up of 14 amino acids. V gave up 3 bases and J gave up 2 bases, with 8 bases separating them.

The V call is TRBV18, the J call TRBJ1-6, with D perhaps TRBD1 (5 bases). V lost 3 bases to trimming and J lost 5 bases, with 11 bases between them. This CDR3 region has 15 residues. Germline V gene lookup returns CDR1 KGHSH and CDR2 LQKENI. This chain's CDR3 is CASSPGGGNNSPLHF. DNA for the CDR3: TGTGCCAGCTCACCGGGCGGGGGTAATAATTCACCCCTCCACTTT. Full variable domain (missing parts from reference TRBV18 and TRBJ1-6): NAGVMQNPRHLVRRRGQEARLRCSPMKGHSHVYWYRQLPEEGLKFMVYLQKENIIDESGMPKERFSAEFPKEGPSILRIQQVVRGDSAAYFCASSPGGGNNSPLHFGNGTRLTVT.

V is TRBV9 and J is TRBJ1-2; TRBD1 is a possible D gene (5 bases). This CDR3 has 14 residues. V was clipped by 3 bases and J by 3 bases, with 12 bases between them. Germline V gene data show CDR1 as SGDLS and CDR2 as YYNGEE. DNA of the CDR3: TGTGCCAGCAGCGGGCAGGGTTCCGACTATGGCTACACCTTC. Translating it yields CASSGQGSDYGYTF.

The chain is built from TRBV27 and TRBJ2-7; 7 nucleotides match TRBD2. CDR3 size: 14 residues. Germline-derived CDR1 and CDR2 are MNHEY and SMNVEV (reference sequence). Trimming at V came to 5 bases and at J to 2 bases, leaving 6 bases not matched to a gene. The CDR3, as DNA: TGTGCCAGCAGTCGGGACTACCGCACCTACGAGCAGTACTTC. Translated, it gives CASSRDYRTYEQYF.

The gene calls are TRBV10-3 and TRBJ2-7, with D possibly TRBD1 on 6 matching bases. In germline, CDR1 is ENHRY, CDR2 SYGVKD. V gave up 6 bases and J gave up 2 bases, with 11 bases separating them. The CDR3 consists of 13 residues. The CDR3 loop reads CAIRQDSPYEQYF. CDR3 coding DNA: TGTGCCATCAGACAGGACAGCCCCTACGAGCAGTACTTC.

This sequence joins TRBV6-5 and TRBJ2-5, with D perhaps TRBD2 (6 bases). The CDR3 is 15 amino acids. CDR1 MNHEY and CDR2 SVGAGI come from the germline V gene. Deletions cut 6 bases from V and 5 bases from J, with 19 bases between. This CDR3 is CASRALGGSGETQYF. The CDR3 bases are TGTGCCAGCAGAGCCCTTGGAGGGTCGGGCGAGACCCAGTACTTC.

The rearrangement links TRBV6-1 to TRBJ2-7; 11 bases fit TRBD1. The CDR3 is 14 amino acids. The V and J ends lost 0 bases and 6 bases, in that order; junction bases with no gene match: 1. Germline CDR1 MNHNS, CDR2 SASEGT. For the CDR3, the DNA is TGTGCCAGCAGTGAAGCCGGGACAGGGGGCGAGCAGTACTTC. Its translation: CASSEAGTGGEQYF.

CDR3 sequence reads: CASSLGGPGQGSHEQYF. The CDR3 DNA follows: TGTGCCAGCAGCTTAGGGGGACCGGGACAGGGGTCCCACGAGCAGTACTTC. V is TRBV7-9 and J is TRBJ2-7, with 10 bases lining up with TRBD1. Germline CDR1 and CDR2: SEHNR and FQNEAQ (reference sequence). V lost 1 base to trimming and J lost 5 bases; unmatched junction nucleotides: 11. The CDR3 is made up of 17 amino acids.

This clone has a single count. V is TRBV2 and J is TRBJ2-7; 8 bases agree with TRBD2. Unmatched junction bases numbered 16, after V lost 8 bases and J lost 4 bases. Germline-derived CDR1 and CDR2 are SNHLY and FYNNEI. This CDR3 is 16 amino acids long. CDR3 DNA: TGTGCCAGCCCGCCTAGCGGGCAAACGGGCGGGTACGAGCAGTACTTC. Translation: CASPPSGQTGGYEQYF.

This chain connects TRBV7-8 to TRBJ1-1, with D possibly TRBD1 on 6 matching bases. Germline V gene sequence: CDR1 SGHVS, CDR2 FQNEAQ. CDR3 length: 15 residues. V was shortened by 5 bases and J by 0 bases, with 13 bases between the two germline ends. The CDR3 loop reads CASSPDRLLNTEAFF. CDR3 nucleotides: TGTGCCAGCAGCCCGGACAGACTCCTGAACACTGAAGCTTTCTTT.